These 19 T cell receptor beta chains came from one sample sequenced in a study of T cell responses to AZD1222 COVID-19 vaccine. Assay used: immunoSEQ multiplex PCR; TCRdb lists only in-frame clones, some missing. The table includes about 150,000 clones, about 86% detected once. Source: peripheral blood, taken on day 0 of MenACWY control vaccination. Receptors originate from an adult in good health.

The sample holds a few counts of this clone. This sequence joins TRBV7-2 and TRBJ2-2; a possible D gene is TRBD1 (6 bases). V was clipped by 4 bases and J by 1 base, with 22 bases between them. The CDR3 is 19 amino acids. CDR1 and CDR2 (germline): SGHTA, FQGNSA. In nucleotides, the CDR3 is TGTGCCAGCAGCTCATTTGGGGGTCCCGGGACACGGAACACCGGGGAGCTGTTTTTT. As protein: CASSSFGGPGTRNTGELFF. The complete variable domain, with remaining parts taken from reference TRBV7-2 and TRBJ2-2, reads GAGVSQSPSNKVTEKGKDVELRCDPISGHTALYWYRQSLGQGLEFLIYFQGNSAPDKSGLPSDRFSAERTGGSVSTLTIQRTQQEDSAVYLCASSSFGGPGTRNTGELFFGEGSRLTVL.

The chain links TRBV27 to TRBJ2-3; 7 nucleotides match TRBD2. The CDR3 extends over 14 amino acids. CDR1 is MNHEY, CDR2 SMNVEV, per germline (reference sequence). After removal of 8 bases from V and 0 bases from J, the junction contained 5 bases not matched to a gene. CDR3 amino acids: CASGASGSTDTQYF. The DNA of the CDR3 is TGTGCCAGCGGCGCTAGCGGCAGCACAGATACGCAGTATTTT.

The gene calls are TRBV9 and TRBJ2-3; no reliable D call. This CDR3 has 17 amino acids. V lost 0 bases and J 4 bases, leaving 18 bases between the germline ends. CDR1 SGDLS and CDR2 YYNGEE come from the germline V gene. The CDR3 loop is CASSVALPIARPDTQYF. The CDR3 coding sequence is TGTGCCAGCAGCGTAGCCCTCCCCATAGCACGGCCAGATACGCAGTATTTT.

The chain employs TRBV7-9 and TRBJ1-2; 8 bases are shared with TRBD1. Looked up from germline, CDR1 is SEHNR and CDR2 is FQNEAQ (reference sequence). CDR3 size: 14 residues. V lost 6 bases, J lost 8 bases, and 11 bases stayed unmatched. DNA for the CDR3: TGTGCCAGCAGATCGTCAGGGGGCTTAGGAGGCTACACCTTC. Protein sequence: CASRSSGGLGGYTF. Variable domain in full (rest from reference TRBV7-9 and TRBJ1-2): DTGVSQNPRHKITKRGQNVTFRCDPISEHNRLYWYRQTLGQGPEFLTYFQNEAQLEKSRLLSDRFSAERPKGSFSTLEIQRTEQGDSAMYLCASRSSGGLGGYTFGSGTRLTVV.

The chain combines TRBV10-1 with TRBJ2-7; 7 bases map to TRBD1. This CDR3 spans 12 amino acids. V lost 8 bases and J lost 3; bases outside the gene matches: 4. The V gene's germline CDR1 is WNHNN and CDR2 SYGVQD (reference sequence). The CDR3: CASVGQRYEQYV. In nucleotides, the CDR3 is TGCGCCAGCGTGGGACAGCGCTACGAGCAGTACGTC.

The V call is TRBV5-1, the J call TRBJ1-3, with 7 bases fitting TRBD1. This CDR3 contains 15 residues. Germline CDR1 is SGHRS and CDR2 is YFSETQ. J lost 0 bases, V lost 3 bases, and 3 bases had no gene match. The CDR3 loop is CASSSGTDSGNTIYF. The CDR3 nucleotides read TGCGCCAGCAGCTCTGGGACAGACTCTGGAAACACCATATATTTT.

In its sample, this clone was seen a few times. The chain links TRBV27 to TRBJ2-1; 10 bases align to TRBD2. Germline lookup yields CDR1 MNHEY and CDR2 SMNVEV (reference sequence). After removal of 6 bases from V and 4 bases from J, the junction contained 6 bases not matched to a gene. The CDR3 extends over 15 amino acids. CDR3 loop: CASRPLAGHYNEQFF. DNA for the CDR3: TGTGCCAGCAGGCCACTAGCGGGACATTACAATGAGCAGTTCTTC.

The rearrangement links TRBV5-6 to TRBJ1-2; a possible D gene is TRBD1 (5 bases). The germline V gene encodes CDR1 SGHDT and CDR2 YYEEEE. CDR3 length equals 17 residues. V dropped 4 bases and J dropped 4 bases, with 23 bases sitting between them. CDR3 protein: CASSLWTWRGRGYGYTF. DNA for the CDR3: TGTGCCAGCAGCCTCTGGACTTGGAGGGGCCGAGGCTATGGCTACACCTTC.

On this clone: The sample has other DNA sequences that encode this CDR3 too. The chain joins TRBV6-1 to TRBJ2-7; no definite D call. CDR1 and CDR2 from the germline V gene are MNHNS and SASEGT. The V end lost 3 bases, the J end lost 3 bases, and 3 bases lay between the germline ends. The CDR3 extends over 11 amino acids. CDR3 in DNA: TGTGCCAGCAGTGAGTTCTACGAGCAGTACGTC. It is translated as CASSEFYEQYV.

V usage is TRBV5-6 and J usage is TRBJ2-3; tentative D call: TRBD1 (6 bases). CDR1 and CDR2 (germline): SGHDT, YYEEEE. CDR3 length: 16 amino acids. V was cut by 0 bases and J by 1 base, with 12 bases left in between. CDR3 sequence reads: CASSLVIRQGTDTQYF. The CDR3 DNA follows: TGTGCCAGCAGCTTGGTTATTCGACAGGGCACAGATACGCAGTATTTT.

The gene calls are TRBV19 and TRBJ2-2; D might be TRBD1 (5 bases). V was cut by 0 bases and J by 1 base, with 15 bases left in between. The CDR3 extends over 18 amino acids. Germline assignment: CDR1 LNHDA and CDR2 SQIVND (reference sequence). The CDR3 protein is CASSIDLVWGRNTGELFF. The CDR3 nucleotides read TGTGCCAGTAGTATAGATTTGGTTTGGGGCAGGAACACCGGGGAGCTGTTTTTT. The variable domain in full, with the rest retrieved from reference TRBV19 and TRBJ2-2, is DGGITQSPKYLFRKEGQNVTLSCEQNLNHDAMYWYRQDPGQGLRLIYYSQIVNDFQKGDIAEGYSVSREKKESFPLTVTSAQKNPTAFYLCASSIDLVWGRNTGELFFGEGSRLTVL.

The gene calls are TRBV2 and TRBJ2-5; possible D gene TRBD1, 5 bases. Germline loops: CDR1 SNHLY, CDR2 FYNNEI. V was cut by 2 bases and J by 1 base, with 8 bases left in between. The CDR3 extends over 14 amino acids. CDR3 in amino acids: CASSEPGPQETQYF. CDR3 bases: TGTGCCAGCAGTGAACCAGGGCCCCAAGAGACCCAGTACTTC.

This sequence joins TRBV28 and TRBJ2-7; D call uncertain. Germline V gene sequence: CDR1 MDHEN, CDR2 SYDVKM. Trimming pared 5 bases from V and 7 bases from J, leaving 9 bases between. The CDR3 has 11 amino acids. CDR3 DNA sequence: TGTGCCAGCAGTCGAAGAGGAGAGCAGTACGTC. Translating gives CASSRRGEQYV.

This sequence joins TRBV7-9 and TRBJ2-7; tentative D call: TRBD1 (6 bases). This CDR3 has 17 residues. Germline V lookup: CDR1 SEHNR, CDR2 FQNEAQ (reference sequence). The V end lost 4 bases, the J end lost 1 base, and 20 bases lay between the germline ends. CDR3 loop: CASSSRSPDRPSYEQYF. CDR3 DNA sequence: TGTGCCAGCAGCTCCAGGTCCCCCGACAGGCCGTCCTACGAGCAGTACTTC. The variable domain in full, completed from reference TRBV7-9 and TRBJ2-7, reads DTGVSQNPRHKITKRGQNVTFRCDPISEHNRLYWYRQTLGQGPEFLTYFQNEAQLEKSRLLSDRFSAERPKGSFSTLEIQRTEQGDSAMYLCASSSRSPDRPSYEQYFGPGTRLTVT.

The J gene is TRBJ1-2, the V gene TRBV6-5; the match to TRBD1 covers 8 bases. Germline loops: CDR1 MNHEY, CDR2 SVGAGI. This CDR3 has 14 amino acids. V was clipped by 1 base and J by 10 bases; unmatched bases: 8. The DNA of the CDR3 is TGTGCCAGCAGTTACTTAATGGGACAGGCACCCTACACCTTC. It encodes CASSYLMGQAPYTF.

This clone showed up just once. This sequence joins TRBV24-1 and TRBJ2-5; D possibly corresponds to TRBD2 (6 bases). Trimming removed 1 base from V and 7 bases from J, with 21 bases in between. Germline-derived CDR1 and CDR2 are KGHDR and SFDVKD. The CDR3 is 17 residues long. The CDR3 loop reads CATSDLGSGGTGGTQYF. Here the CDR3 DNA reads TGTGCCACCAGTGATTTAGGGTCTGGGGGGACTGGAGGGACCCAGTACTTC.

The chain recombines TRBV29-1 with TRBJ1-2; 7 nucleotides agree with TRBD1. The CDR3 is 13 amino acids. Germline trimming cut 5 bases from V and 3 bases from J; bases unmatched to any gene: 6. CDR1 is SQVTM and CDR2 is ANQGSEA in the germline V gene. CDR3 residues: CSVLYRGDYGYTF. The CDR3 nucleotides read TGCAGCGTTTTGTACAGGGGCGACTATGGCTACACCTTC.

The gene calls are TRBV7-6 and TRBJ2-3, with D unclear. The CDR3 is 14 residues long. Trimming took off 0 bases at V and 1 base at J, with 5 bases between the two ends. Germline V CDR1 and CDR2: SGHVS, FNYEAQ. The CDR3 sequence: CASSLADGTDTQYF. The CDR3 DNA sequence: TGTGCCAGCAGCTTAGCCGACGGCACAGATACGCAGTATTTT.

V and J are TRBV12-3 or TRBV12-4 and TRBJ1-5; a possible D gene is TRBD1 (5 bases). The CDR3 sequence is 13 residues long. Trimming removed 8 bases from V and 4 bases from J, with 12 bases in between. CDR3 amino acids: CASLGEENQPQHF. CDR3 bases: TGTGCCAGCCTGGGGGAAGAAAATCAGCCCCAGCATTTT.